This TCR beta chain stems from a study of cytomegalovirus exposure and HLA in healthy donors. Study information: A later analysis reported the same platform for the 100 to 150 validation repertoires and the 500 to 750 first-cohort repertoires. General study findings and limits: A few CMV-associated chains were confirmed in vitro to be specific for CMV antigens. More than 150 TCR beta chains were listed as cytomegalovirus-associated.

Remarks on this clone: The antigen remains unidentified.

This CDR3 is 15 amino acids long. Deletions cut 5 bases from V and 2 bases from J, with 15 bases between. CDR1 and CDR2 (germline): KGHSH, LQKENI. These donors were members of the approximately 110-subject validation cohort, a group separate from the approximately 670-subject first cohort. Clones were sequenced by immunoSEQ multiplex PCR, and TCRdb holds only the in-frame ones, with some missing. This sample has about 260,000 clones, with about nine tenths found just once. The sample was PBMCs. This chain uses TRBV18 with TRBJ1-1, with a tentative D call TRBD1 (6 bases). The clonotype originates from a woman in her twenties or thirties in good health and CMV-seronegative. CDR3 DNA sequence: TGTGCCAGCTCAACAAAACAGGGAGCTAACACTGAAGCTTTCTTT. The encoded protein is CASSTKQGANTEAFF. Combining the CDR3 with reference TRBV18 and TRBJ1-1 gives the whole variable domain NAGVMQNPRHLVRRRGQEARLRCSPMKGHSHVYWYRQLPEEGLKFMVYLQKENIIDESGMPKERFSAEFPKEGPSILRIQQVVRGDSAAYFCASSTKQGANTEAFFGQGTRLTVV.